The 26 T cell receptor beta chains in this list originate from one sample, sequenced in a study of memory CD4+ T cells and cytomegalovirus serostatus. Single viable CD3+CD4+CD8-CD45RO+ cells were sorted as the memory CD4+ T cells. Libraries were prepared by immunoSEQ multiplex PCR; TCRdb keeps only in-frame clonotypes and omits some of them. This table holds tens of thousands of clones, around 78% found once. Sample: memory CD4+ T cells from blood. Every receptor here comes from an adult in good health and CMV-seronegative.

The chain employs TRBV27 and TRBJ1-1; TRBD1 matches 9 bases. Looked up from germline, CDR1 is MNHEY and CDR2 is SMNVEV (reference sequence). The CDR3 extends over 16 amino acids. Trimming removed 1 base from V and 6 bases from J; junction bases left unmatched: 9. The CDR3 sequence is CASSLLAGQGNPEAFF. CDR3 DNA sequence: TGTGCCAGCAGTTTATTGGCGGGACAGGGTAACCCTGAAGCTTTCTTT.

CDR3 loop: CASSEYRTPDYGYTF. The CDR3 nucleotides are TGTGCCAGCAGTGAATATAGGACACCGGACTATGGCTACACCTTC. This chain joins TRBV2 and TRBJ1-2, with a tentative D call TRBD1 (5 bases). In germline, CDR1 is SNHLY, CDR2 FYNNEI. The V gene lost 2 bases and the J gene lost 3 bases, with 13 bases spanning the gap. This CDR3 contains 15 residues.

The chain is built from TRBV28 and TRBJ1-5, with 7 positions matching TRBD1. The J segment lost 2 bases and the V segment lost 6 bases, leaving 7 bases of the junction unmatched. This CDR3 has 15 amino acids. CDR1 MDHEN and CDR2 SYDVKM come from the germline V gene. DNA for the CDR3: TGTGCCAGCAGAACGACAGGGTGGGGCAATCAGCCCCAGCATTTT. This encodes CASRTTGWGNQPQHF.

The chain employs TRBV5-4 and TRBJ2-2; no clear D. Germline V CDR1 and CDR2: SGHNT, YYREEE (reference sequence). The CDR3 is made up of 15 amino acids. V dropped 2 bases and J dropped 0 bases, with 8 bases sitting between them. The CDR3 region is CASSLGLANTGELFF. The CDR3 region has the DNA TGTGCCAGCAGCTTAGGCCTCGCGAACACCGGGGAGCTGTTTTTT.

In this sample, this clone turned up once. The chain joins TRBV4-3 to TRBJ2-1; the match to TRBD2 covers 9 bases. J lost 8 bases, V lost 1 base, and 6 bases had no gene match. The CDR3 spans 15 residues. CDR1 is LGHNA, CDR2 YSLEER, per germline. The CDR3 nucleotides read TGCGCCAGCAGCCAAGTGACTAGCGGAAAGGATGAGCAGTTCTTC. Translated, it gives CASSQVTSGKDEQFF.

The CDR3 DNA reads TGTGCCAGCAGCTCGTATCTAGCGGGGGCCTACGAGCAGTACTTC. It is translated as CASSSYLAGAYEQYF. The chain combines TRBV7-2 with TRBJ2-7; 10 bases agree with TRBD2. The CDR3 sequence is 15 residues long. Germline trimming cut 4 bases from V and 2 bases from J; bases unmatched to any gene: 5. Germline V lookup: CDR1 SGHTA, CDR2 FQGNSA.

V usage is TRBV7-2 and J usage is TRBJ2-5; either TRBD1 or TRBD2 may fit D (7 bases each). The CDR3 sequence is 15 residues long. Germline values: CDR1 SGHTA, CDR2 FQGNSA. V lost 2 bases and J lost 6, with 16 bases in between. This CDR3 is CASSLTIRGGKTQYF. The CDR3 DNA follows: TGTGCCAGCAGCTTAACGATCAGGGGGGGAAAGACCCAGTACTTC.

V is TRBV28 and J is TRBJ2-1; D tentatively reads TRBD1 or TRBD2 (5 bases each). The CDR3 runs to 16 residues. CDR1 and CDR2 from the germline V gene are MDHEN and SYDVKM. The germline V and J ends were trimmed by 2 bases and 5 bases, with 16 bases remaining between them. DNA for the CDR3: TGTGCCAGCAGTTTAATCATAGGGGCCGGGGACAATGAGCAGTTCTTC. It translates to CASSLIIGAGDNEQFF.

V gene TRBV19 combines with J gene TRBJ1-1; possible D gene TRBD1, 5 bases. The CDR3 sequence is 14 residues long. The germline V and J ends were trimmed by 6 bases and 0 bases, with 11 bases remaining between them. Germline V gives CDR1 LNHDA, CDR2 SQIVND (reference sequence). CDR3 coding DNA: TGTGCCAGTAGCACCACAGGATTGAACACTGAAGCTTTCTTT. Residues: CASSTTGLNTEAFF.

V usage is TRBV2 and J usage is TRBJ1-1; D gene unclear. V shed 3 bases and J shed 5 bases, with 10 bases lying between them. The CDR3 has 13 amino acids. Germline loops: CDR1 SNHLY, CDR2 FYNNEI. This CDR3 is CASSDLGKTEAFF. CDR3 nucleotides: TGTGCCAGCAGTGATCTGGGGAAGACTGAAGCTTTCTTT. The variable domain in full, completed from reference TRBV2 and TRBJ1-1, reads EPEVTQTPSHQVTQMGQEVILRCVPISNHLYFYWYRQILGQKVEFLVSFYNNEISEKSEIFDDQFSVERPDGSNFTLKIRSTKLEDSAMYFCASSDLGKTEAFFGQGTRLTVV.

The V call is TRBV11-2, the J call TRBJ1-6; 7 bases are a match to TRBD1. Germline V lookup: CDR1 SGHAT, CDR2 FQNNGV. J lost 8 bases, V lost 4 bases, and 11 bases had no gene match. The CDR3 is 16 amino acids. Here the CDR3 reads CASSSYLQGKHSPLHF. The DNA of the CDR3 is TGTGCCAGCAGCTCATATCTACAGGGGAAGCATTCACCCCTCCACTTT.

V and J are TRBV27 and TRBJ2-1, with TRBD2 matching 8 bases. The CDR3 extends over 15 amino acids. V was pared by 8 bases and J by 6 bases, with 12 bases of the junction left unmatched. CDR1 MNHEY and CDR2 SMNVEV come from the germline V gene (reference sequence). CDR3 DNA: TGTGCCAGCGTTGACGCGGGACTAGGGTCCAATGAGCAGTTCTTC. This codes for CASVDAGLGSNEQFF.

This chain joins TRBV28 and TRBJ2-1; the match to TRBD2 covers 10 bases. Germline values: CDR1 MDHEN, CDR2 SYDVKM. The CDR3 runs 19 residues. After removal of 3 bases from V and 6 bases from J, the junction contained 17 bases not matched to a gene. DNA of the CDR3: TGTGCCAGCAGTTTGGAGGCGGGACTAGCGAGCCTCCAGGGCAATGAGCAGTTCTTC. It codes for CASSLEAGLASLQGNEQFF. Full variable domain (outside the CDR3, taken from reference TRBV28 and TRBJ2-1): DVKVTQSSRYLVKRTGEKVFLECVQDMDHENMFWYRQDPGLGLRLIYFSYDVKMKEKGDIPEGYSVSREKKERFSLILESASTNQTSMYLCASSLEAGLASLQGNEQFFGPGTRLTVL.

The rearrangement uses TRBV28 and TRBJ1-1; D gene ambiguous. Per germline, CDR1 MDHEN and CDR2 SYDVKM. The V end lost 6 bases, the J end lost 4 bases, and 21 bases lay between the germline ends. The CDR3 loop spans 16 amino acids. The CDR3 reads CASSRLAFRRSTEAFF. The CDR3 bases are TGTGCCAGCAGCCGCCTTGCCTTCAGGAGGAGCACTGAAGCTTTCTTT.

This clone came up once. The chain employs TRBV7-9 and TRBJ2-5, with a weak D call TRBD1 (6 bases). Germline-derived CDR1 and CDR2 are SEHNR and FQNEAQ (reference sequence). V lost 1 base and J lost 5, with 14 bases in between. This CDR3 is 15 amino acids long. The CDR3 bases are TGTGCCAGCAGCTTAGTCGTGGGGCAGGGGGAGACCCAGTACTTC. It is translated as CASSLVVGQGETQYF.

The chain carries TRBV28 and TRBJ1-3; D remains unclear. From germline, CDR1 is MDHEN and CDR2 SYDVKM. The CDR3 runs 15 residues. V was cut by 3 bases and J by 0 bases, with 9 bases left in between. CDR3 residues: CASSFMPYSGNTIYF. CDR3 coding DNA: TGTGCCAGCAGTTTCATGCCGTACTCTGGAAACACCATATATTTT.

For the CDR3, the DNA is TGTGCCAGCAGCCCGCGGGCGCTTAGCTCCTACGAGCAGTACTTC. Translation gives CASSPRALSSYEQYF. The V and J genes are TRBV27 and TRBJ2-7, with D possibly TRBD2 on 5 matching bases. This CDR3 is 15 amino acids long. Germline lookup yields CDR1 MNHEY and CDR2 SMNVEV (reference sequence). V lost 6 bases and J 0 bases, leaving 15 bases between the germline ends.

The chain recombines TRBV5-1 with TRBJ2-7; D is perhaps TRBD1 or TRBD2 (5 bases each). Trimming took off 0 bases at V and 4 bases at J, with 17 bases between the two ends. The CDR3 consists of 16 residues. The germline V gene has CDR1 SGHRS and CDR2 YFSETQ. CDR3 nucleotide sequence: TGCGCCAGCAGCTTGGCCTTAGCAGGGAGAGGATACGAGCAGTACTTC. This translates into CASSLALAGRGYEQYF.

The chain uses TRBV4-3 and TRBJ1-1; D gene unclear. The CDR3 contains 13 residues. Per germline, CDR1 LGHNA and CDR2 YSLEER. Deletions cut 0 bases from V and 1 base from J, with 3 bases between. This chain's CDR3 is CASSQDRNTEAFF. In nucleotides, the CDR3 is TGCGCCAGCAGCCAAGACCGGAACACTGAAGCTTTCTTT.

This sequence joins TRBV4-3 and TRBJ2-7; D gene uncertain. The V end was cut by 1 base, the J end by 1 base, with 8 bases between. CDR3 length: 14 residues. CDR1 and CDR2 (germline): LGHNA, YSLEER. CDR3 loop: CASSQAVHSYEQYF. CDR3 sequence (DNA): TGCGCCAGCAGCCAAGCCGTACATTCCTACGAGCAGTACTTC.

The chain recombines TRBV28 with TRBJ1-1; 9 bases fit TRBD1. With V trimmed by 11 bases and J by 5 bases, 6 bases remained unmatched. Germline V gene lookup returns CDR1 MDHEN and CDR2 SYDVKM. There are 12 residues in the CDR3. The CDR3 loop is CAGVDRGTEAFF. CDR3 nucleotide sequence: TGTGCCGGCGTAGACAGGGGGACTGAAGCTTTCTTT. Variable domain in full (rest from reference TRBV28 and TRBJ1-1): DVKVTQSSRYLVKRTGEKVFLECVQDMDHENMFWYRQDPGLGLRLIYFSYDVKMKEKGDIPEGYSVSREKKERFSLILESASTNQTSMYLCAGVDRGTEAFFGQGTRLTVV.

DNA for the CDR3: TGTGCCAGCAGCCTAGCGGGAAGCACAGATACGCAGTATTTT. Translated, it gives CASSLAGSTDTQYF. This sequence joins TRBV7-3 and TRBJ2-3, with 9 bases identical to TRBD2. The V segment lost 5 bases and the J segment 0 bases; nucleotides outside the gene matches: 0. The CDR3 has 14 residues. Germline lookup yields CDR1 SGHTA and CDR2 FQGTGA.

This CDR3 reads CASSLAGAGRTQYF. DNA of the CDR3: TGTGCCAGCAGTCTAGCGGGCGCCGGACGTACGCAGTATTTT. V gene TRBV28 combines with J gene TRBJ2-3; 8 bases fit TRBD2. Germline V CDR1 and CDR2: MDHEN, SYDVKM. This CDR3 has 14 residues. The trim removed 5 bases at V and 8 bases at J, leaving 9 bases unmatched.

V gene TRBV5-8 combines with J gene TRBJ2-7; the D gene could be TRBD1 or TRBD2 (5 bases each). Per germline, CDR1 SGHTS and CDR2 YDEGEE. The CDR3 has 15 residues. Between the trimmed V and J ends, which lost 1 base and 1 base, there was a span of 12 bases. CDR3 nucleotide sequence: TGTGCCAGCAGCTTGTTGGGGGAACCTTCCTACGAGCAGTACTTC. This gives the protein CASSLLGEPSYEQYF.

The chain couples TRBV14 to TRBJ2-7, with D unresolved. From germline, CDR1 is SGHDN and CDR2 FVKESK. The ends were cut back, 4 bases at V and 1 base at J, with 8 bases in the middle. The CDR3 extends over 13 amino acids. CDR3 residues: CASSRDLSYEQYF. As DNA, the CDR3 is TGTGCCAGCAGCCGCGACTTATCCTACGAGCAGTACTTC.

The V call is TRBV7-2, the J call TRBJ1-4; 7 nucleotides agree with TRBD1. This CDR3 is built from 15 residues. Germline V gene lookup returns CDR1 SGHTA and CDR2 FQGNSA. The V segment lost 2 bases and the J segment 4 bases; nucleotides outside the gene matches: 4. CDR3 protein: CASSLRGQHNEKLFF. DNA for the CDR3: TGTGCCAGCAGCTTAAGGGGGCAGCATAATGAAAAACTGTTTTTT. The complete variable domain, with remaining parts taken from reference TRBV7-2 and TRBJ1-4, reads GAGVSQSPSNKVTEKGKDVELRCDPISGHTALYWYRQSLGQGLEFLIYFQGNSAPDKSGLPSDRFSAERTGGSVSTLTIQRTQQEDSAVYLCASSLRGQHNEKLFFGSGTQLSVL.